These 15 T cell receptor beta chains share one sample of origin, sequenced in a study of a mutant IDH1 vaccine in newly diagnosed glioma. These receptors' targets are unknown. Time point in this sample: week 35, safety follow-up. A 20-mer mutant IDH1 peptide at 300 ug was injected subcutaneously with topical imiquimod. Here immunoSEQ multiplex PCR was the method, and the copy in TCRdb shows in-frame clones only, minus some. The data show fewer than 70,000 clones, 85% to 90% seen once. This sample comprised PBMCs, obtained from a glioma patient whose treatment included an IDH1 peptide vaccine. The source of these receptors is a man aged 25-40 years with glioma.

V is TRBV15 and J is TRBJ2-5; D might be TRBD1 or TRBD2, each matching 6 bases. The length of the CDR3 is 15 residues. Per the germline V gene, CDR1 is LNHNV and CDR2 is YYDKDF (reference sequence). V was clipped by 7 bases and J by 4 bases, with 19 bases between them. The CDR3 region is CATTLVREGGETQYF. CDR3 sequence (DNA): TGTGCCACCACCCTTGTGCGAGAGGGGGGAGAGACCCAGTACTTC.

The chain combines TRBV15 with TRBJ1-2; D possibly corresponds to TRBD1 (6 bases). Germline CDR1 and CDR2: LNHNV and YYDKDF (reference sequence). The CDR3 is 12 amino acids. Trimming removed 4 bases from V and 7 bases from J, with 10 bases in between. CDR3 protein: CATSTGGPGYTF. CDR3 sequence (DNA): TGTGCCACCAGCACGGGGGGCCCTGGCTACACCTTC.

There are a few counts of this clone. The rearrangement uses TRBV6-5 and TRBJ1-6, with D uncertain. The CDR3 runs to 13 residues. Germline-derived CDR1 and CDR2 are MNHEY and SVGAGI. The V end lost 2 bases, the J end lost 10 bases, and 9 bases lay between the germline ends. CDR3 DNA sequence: TGTGCCAGCAGTTACGACGGGGAATCACCCCTCCACTTT. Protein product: CASSYDGESPLHF.

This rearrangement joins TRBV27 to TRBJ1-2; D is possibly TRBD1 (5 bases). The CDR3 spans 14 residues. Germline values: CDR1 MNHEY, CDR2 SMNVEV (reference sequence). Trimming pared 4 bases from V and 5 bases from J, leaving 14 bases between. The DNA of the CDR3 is TGTGCCAGCAGTTCGAACGACAGACATTATGGCTACACCTTC. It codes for CASSSNDRHYGYTF.

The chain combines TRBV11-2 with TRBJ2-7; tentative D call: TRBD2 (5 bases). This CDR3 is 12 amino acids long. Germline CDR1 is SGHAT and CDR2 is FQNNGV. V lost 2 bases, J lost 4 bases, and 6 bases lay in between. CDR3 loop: CASSLRGYEQYF. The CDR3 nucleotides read TGTGCCAGCAGCTTACGGGGTTACGAGCAGTACTTC.

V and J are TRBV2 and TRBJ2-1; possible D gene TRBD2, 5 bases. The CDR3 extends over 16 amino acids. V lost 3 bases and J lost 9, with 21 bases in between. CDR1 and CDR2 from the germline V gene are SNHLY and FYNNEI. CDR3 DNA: TGTGCCAGCAGTGAGAACCCGTTAGAGGTAGCGTTTGAGCAGTTCTTC. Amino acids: CASSENPLEVAFEQFF.

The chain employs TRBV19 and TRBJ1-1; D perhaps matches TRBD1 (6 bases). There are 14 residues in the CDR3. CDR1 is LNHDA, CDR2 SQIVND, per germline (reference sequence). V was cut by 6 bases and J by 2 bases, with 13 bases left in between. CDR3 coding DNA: TGTGCCAGTAGCCAGACAGGACACAACACTGAAGCTTTCTTT. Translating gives CASSQTGHNTEAFF.

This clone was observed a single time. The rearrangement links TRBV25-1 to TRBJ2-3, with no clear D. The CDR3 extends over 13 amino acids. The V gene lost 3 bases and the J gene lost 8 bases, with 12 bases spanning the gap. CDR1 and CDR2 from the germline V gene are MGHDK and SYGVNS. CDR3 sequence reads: CASSDYGLGTQYF. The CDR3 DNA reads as TGTGCCAGCAGTGATTACGGGTTGGGTACGCAGTATTTT. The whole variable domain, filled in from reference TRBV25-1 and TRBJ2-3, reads EADIYQTPRYLVIGTGKKITLECSQTMGHDKMYWYQQDPGMELHLIHYSYGVNSTEKGDLSSESTVSRIRTEHFPLTLESARPSHTSQYLCASSDYGLGTQYFGPGTRLTVL.

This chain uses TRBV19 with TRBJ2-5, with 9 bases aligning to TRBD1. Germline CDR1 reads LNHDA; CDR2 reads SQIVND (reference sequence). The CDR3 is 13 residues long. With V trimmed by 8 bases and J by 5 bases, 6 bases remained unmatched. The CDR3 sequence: CASGTGGGETQYF. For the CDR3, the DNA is TGTGCCAGTGGTACAGGGGGCGGGGAGACCCAGTACTTC.

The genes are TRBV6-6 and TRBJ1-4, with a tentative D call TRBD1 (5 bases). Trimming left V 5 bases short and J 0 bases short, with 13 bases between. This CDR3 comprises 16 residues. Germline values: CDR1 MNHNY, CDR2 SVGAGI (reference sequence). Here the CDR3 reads CASSGGTVTTNEKLFF. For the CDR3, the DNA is TGTGCCAGCAGTGGGGGGACGGTGACAACTAATGAAAAACTGTTTTTT.

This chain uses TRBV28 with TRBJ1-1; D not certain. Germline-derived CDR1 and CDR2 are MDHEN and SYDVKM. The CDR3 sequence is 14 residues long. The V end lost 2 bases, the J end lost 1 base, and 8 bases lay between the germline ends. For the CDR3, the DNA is TGTGCCAGCAGTTTAGCCGACGGGAACACTGAAGCTTTCTTT. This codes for CASSLADGNTEAFF.

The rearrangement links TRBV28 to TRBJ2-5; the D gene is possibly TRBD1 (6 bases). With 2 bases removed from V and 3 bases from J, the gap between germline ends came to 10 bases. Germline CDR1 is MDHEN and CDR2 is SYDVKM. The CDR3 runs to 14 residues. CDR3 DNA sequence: TGTGCCAGCAGTTTACCGGACAGAGAAGAGACCCAGTACTTC. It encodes CASSLPDREETQYF.

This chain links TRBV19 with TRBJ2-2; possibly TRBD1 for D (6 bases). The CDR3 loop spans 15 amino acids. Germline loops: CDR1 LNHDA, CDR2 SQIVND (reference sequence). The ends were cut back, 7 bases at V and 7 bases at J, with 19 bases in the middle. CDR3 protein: CASNRASNSIGELFF. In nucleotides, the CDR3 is TGTGCCAGTAACAGGGCCTCCAACAGCATCGGGGAGCTGTTTTTT.

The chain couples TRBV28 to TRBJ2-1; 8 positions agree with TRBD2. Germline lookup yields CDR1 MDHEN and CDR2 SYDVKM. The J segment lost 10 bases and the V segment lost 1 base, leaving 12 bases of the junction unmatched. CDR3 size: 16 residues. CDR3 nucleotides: TGTGCCAGCAGTTTATTCGGGAGGGGTGCCCTCCAGGAGCAGTTCTTC. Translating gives CASSLFGRGALQEQFF.

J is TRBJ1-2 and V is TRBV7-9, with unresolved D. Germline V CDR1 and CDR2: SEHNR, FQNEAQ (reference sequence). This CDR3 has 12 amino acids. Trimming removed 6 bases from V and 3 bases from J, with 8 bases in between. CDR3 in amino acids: CASSLTDYGYTF. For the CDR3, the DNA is TGTGCCAGCAGTTTAACAGACTATGGCTACACCTTC. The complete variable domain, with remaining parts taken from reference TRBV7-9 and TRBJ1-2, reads DTGVSQNPRHKITKRGQNVTFRCDPISEHNRLYWYRQTLGQGPEFLTYFQNEAQLEKSRLLSDRFSAERPKGSFSTLEIQRTEQGDSAMYLCASSLTDYGYTFGSGTRLTVV.